Listed here are 28 T cell receptor beta chains from one sample, sequenced in a study of cytomegalovirus exposure and HLA in healthy donors. Both 60 Vbeta primers and 13 Jbeta primers went into the PCR. Repertoires were generated with immunoSEQ multiplex PCR, while TCRdb's copy carries only in-frame clones and drops some. The table includes 85,000 to 95,000 clones, approximately 7.7% detected once. Specimen: PBMCs. These receptors came from a man aged 50-60 years in good health and CMV-seronegative.

This clone has just a few counts. V gene TRBV28 combines with J gene TRBJ2-1; TRBD2 agrees at 13 bases. The CDR3 loop spans 16 amino acids. Trimming at V came to 6 bases and at J to 7 bases, leaving 9 bases not matched to a gene. Germline V lookup: CDR1 MDHEN, CDR2 SYDVKM. The CDR3, as DNA: TGTGCCAGCAGGCTAACTAGCGGGAGGGTGTCAAATGAGCAGTTCTTC. Amino acids: CASRLTSGRVSNEQFF.

This clone occurred a few times. The gene calls are TRBV19 and TRBJ1-5; D perhaps matches TRBD1 (5 bases). The germline V and J ends were trimmed by 5 bases and 0 bases, with 11 bases remaining between them. The CDR3 loop spans 15 amino acids. The V gene's germline CDR1 is LNHDA and CDR2 SQIVND (reference sequence). CDR3 loop: CASSQPGGSNQPQHF. Here the CDR3 DNA reads TGTGCCAGTAGTCAACCCGGGGGTAGCAATCAGCCCCAGCATTTT.

This clone has a handful of counts. V gene TRBV27 combines with J gene TRBJ2-7; D gene uncertain. The CDR3 totals 16 residues. Trimming took 5 bases from V and 3 from J, leaving 20 bases between them. Germline V gene lookup returns CDR1 MNHEY and CDR2 SMNVEV (reference sequence). The CDR3 loop is CASSPPWISAIYEQYF. CDR3 DNA sequence: TGTGCCAGCAGTCCCCCCTGGATAAGCGCCATCTACGAGCAGTACTTC.

This rearrangement joins TRBV7-2 to TRBJ2-5, with D perhaps matching TRBD2 (6 bases). V was cut by 1 base and J by 2 bases, with 8 bases left in between. The CDR3 length is 14 residues. Looked up from germline, CDR1 is SGHTA and CDR2 is FQGNSA. The CDR3 loop reads CASSLVRGQETQYF. CDR3 DNA sequence: TGTGCCAGCAGCTTAGTCCGGGGGCAAGAGACCCAGTACTTC. The full variable domain, rest sourced from reference TRBV7-2 and TRBJ2-5, is GAGVSQSPSNKVTEKGKDVELRCDPISGHTALYWYRQSLGQGLEFLIYFQGNSAPDKSGLPSDRFSAERTGGSVSTLTIQRTQQEDSAVYLCASSLVRGQETQYFGPGTRLLVL.

V and J are TRBV6-5 and TRBJ1-1; possibly TRBD1 for D (5 bases). The CDR3 is 15 amino acids. Trimming left V 2 bases short and J 0 bases short, with 10 bases between. Per the germline V gene, CDR1 is MNHEY and CDR2 is SVGAGI. CDR3 coding DNA: TGTGCCAGCAGTTACAGGGGTGGTATGAACACTGAAGCTTTCTTT. Protein: CASSYRGGMNTEAFF.

This clone was recorded a few times. The genes are TRBV11-2 and TRBJ2-2, with D possibly matching TRBD2 (5 bases). The CDR3 is 16 amino acids. V was cut by 5 bases and J by 8 bases, with 21 bases left in between. Germline-derived CDR1 and CDR2 are SGHAT and FQNNGV. CDR3 region: CASSPAGSRVSGELFF. CDR3 in DNA: TGTGCCAGCAGCCCGGCCGGGTCGAGGGTTTCGGGGGAGCTGTTTTTT.

The table lists this clone with a few counts. V usage is TRBV11-2 and J usage is TRBJ2-1; 13 bases are a match to TRBD2. Germline CDR1 and CDR2: SGHAT and FQNNGV. This CDR3 comprises 16 residues. V lost 3 bases, J lost 7 bases, and 6 bases stayed unmatched. CDR3 sequence (DNA): TGTGCCAGCAGCTTCAGGACTAGCGGGGGCCCAAATGAGCAGTTCTTC. It codes for CASSFRTSGGPNEQFF.

This clone was recorded many times. The genes are TRBV2 and TRBJ1-4; 9 bases match TRBD1. CDR3 length: 13 amino acids. CDR1 SNHLY and CDR2 FYNNEI come from the germline V gene. V was pared by 6 bases and J by 8 bases, with 4 bases of the junction left unmatched. The CDR3 DNA follows: TGTGCCAGCAGCCCCGGGACAGGGGAAAAACTGTTTTTT. Translating it yields CASSPGTGEKLFF.

This clone was observed a handful of times. This chain joins TRBV2 and TRBJ2-2, with 9 bases aligning to TRBD2. This CDR3 comprises 17 residues. Trimming took 5 bases from V and 4 from J; bases not matched to a gene: 11. Per germline, CDR1 SNHLY and CDR2 FYNNEI. The CDR3 protein is CASSPGRGREGTGELFF. The CDR3 DNA follows: TGTGCCAGCAGTCCTGGGAGGGGGCGGGAGGGCACCGGGGAGCTGTTTTTT.

The V and J genes are TRBV11-3 and TRBJ2-2, with TRBD1 identical over 7 bases. V lost 3 bases, J lost 6 bases, and 1 base stayed unmatched. Germline assignment: CDR1 SGHNT and CDR2 YENEEA. This CDR3 has 13 amino acids. DNA of the CDR3: TGTGCCAGCAGCTTTACAGGGGCCGGGGAGCTGTTTTTT. Its protein is CASSFTGAGELFF.

Only a few counts were recorded for this clone. V gene TRBV29-1 combines with J gene TRBJ2-7, with 9 bases matching TRBD2. This CDR3 has 12 residues. J lost 9 bases, V lost 4 bases, and 7 bases had no gene match. The germline V gene encodes CDR1 SQVTM and CDR2 ANQGSEA. The CDR3 DNA reads as TGCAGCGTTGGGGTAGCGGGAGAGGTGCAGTACTTC. This encodes CSVGVAGEVQYF.

This clone turned up a few times. The V call is TRBV7-3, the J call TRBJ2-3, with 7 bases identical to TRBD2. V lost 1 base to trimming and J lost 4 bases; unmatched junction nucleotides: 11. The CDR3 runs 17 residues. Germline V lookup: CDR1 SGHTA, CDR2 FQGTGA. The CDR3 region has the DNA TGTGCCAGCAGCTTAAGGTCCCCGGCGGGAGTGGCAGATACGCAGTATTTT. It is translated as CASSLRSPAGVADTQYF.

The chain combines TRBV19 with TRBJ1-4, with TRBD1 as a possible D gene (6 bases). The CDR3 runs 13 residues. V lost 6 bases, J lost 4 bases, and 9 bases lay in between. Looked up from germline, CDR1 is LNHDA and CDR2 is SQIVND (reference sequence). This CDR3 is CASRGQFNEKLFF. Here the CDR3 DNA reads TGTGCCAGTAGAGGACAGTTTAATGAAAAACTGTTTTTT.

This clone was detected a few times. The missing conserved phenylalanine or tryptophan at the end of this CDR3 makes a read error likely. The CDR3: CSVQRQGSKTEAFL. The CDR3 nucleotides are TGCAGCGTTCAAAGACAGGGGTCGAAAACTGAAGCTTTCTTG. V is TRBV29-1 and J is TRBJ1-1, with 8 nucleotides matching TRBD1. The CDR3 totals 14 residues. CDR1 is SQVTM and CDR2 is ANQGSEA in the germline V gene. V was pared by 5 bases and J by 5 bases, with 10 bases of the junction left unmatched.

The rearrangement links TRBV12-5 to TRBJ1-5, with no clear D. Deletions cut 2 bases from V and 3 bases from J, with 8 bases between. Germline lookup yields CDR1 LGHNT and CDR2 FRNRAP. The CDR3 runs 14 residues. The CDR3 DNA reads as TGTGCTAGTGGTTTGACTTCCTACAATCAGCCCCAGCATTTT. As protein: CASGLTSYNQPQHF.

This clone was found a few times. The chain employs TRBV6-5 and TRBJ2-3, with a possible D match to TRBD1 (7 bases). CDR3 size: 15 residues. Trimming took 5 bases from V and 1 from J, leaving 13 bases between them. Germline values: CDR1 MNHEY, CDR2 SVGAGI. CDR3 coding DNA: TGTGCCAGCAGTCGGAGGGGGCTGGGCACAGATACGCAGTATTTT. It translates to CASSRRGLGTDTQYF.

The chain carries TRBV5-1 and TRBJ2-1; the D gene is possibly TRBD1 (6 bases). Between the trimmed V and J ends, which lost 0 bases and 3 bases, there was a span of 13 bases. The germline V gene encodes CDR1 SGHRS and CDR2 YFSETQ. The CDR3 has 16 amino acids. CDR3 protein: CASSLATDSLYNEQFF. As DNA, the CDR3 is TGCGCCAGCAGCTTGGCCACGGACAGCCTCTACAATGAGCAGTTCTTC. Looking up the rest from reference TRBV5-1 and TRBJ2-1 gives the full variable domain: KAGVTQTPRYLIKTRGQQVTLSCSPISGHRSVSWYQQTPGQGLQFLFEYFSETQRNKGNFPGRFSGRQFSNSRSEMNVSTLELGDSALYLCASSLATDSLYNEQFFGPGTRLTVL.

J is TRBJ2-1 and V is TRBV7-9; 9 bases line up with TRBD2. The CDR3 consists of 12 residues. CDR1 SEHNR and CDR2 FQNEAQ come from the germline V gene (reference sequence). V was pared by 5 bases and J by 16 bases, with 9 bases of the junction left unmatched. CDR3 DNA sequence: TGTGCCAGCAGCCTCACTAGCGGGCTGGGATTCTTC. Protein product: CASSLTSGLGFF.

This clone was seen a few times. The chain recombines TRBV7-2 with TRBJ2-6; 9 positions agree with TRBD2. From germline, CDR1 is SGHTA and CDR2 FQGNSA. CDR3 length equals 19 residues. V was clipped by 1 base and J by 3 bases; unmatched bases: 10. The CDR3 nucleotides are TGTGCCAGCAGCTTAGGTTGGGCGGGGGGGCATTATGGGGCCAACGTCCTGACTTTC. It is translated as CASSLGWAGGHYGANVLTF.

This clone was seen only a few times. The V gene is TRBV2, the J gene TRBJ2-2; 9 bases line up with TRBD1. This CDR3 has 15 amino acids. The germline V gene has CDR1 SNHLY and CDR2 FYNNEI. V was clipped by 7 bases and J by 4 bases; unmatched bases: 7. The CDR3 DNA follows: TGTGCCAGCAATGGACAGGGGATAGGCACCGGGGAGCTGTTTTTT. Its translation is CASNGQGIGTGELFF. The full variable domain, in which reference TRBV2 and TRBJ2-2 provide the parts outside the CDR3, is EPEVTQTPSHQVTQMGQEVILRCVPISNHLYFYWYRQILGQKVEFLVSFYNNEISEKSEIFDDQFSVERPDGSNFTLKIRSTKLEDSAMYFCASNGQGIGTGELFFGEGSRLTVL.

The chain employs TRBV6-6 and TRBJ1-2; D perhaps matches TRBD1 (6 bases). The germline V and J ends were trimmed by 6 bases and 8 bases, with 19 bases remaining between them. Germline CDR1 is MNHNY and CDR2 is SVGAGI (reference sequence). The CDR3 is 14 amino acids. The CDR3 DNA reads as TGTGCCAGCAGGGATGATGACAGGTTGGGGGGCTACACCTTC. Amino acids: CASRDDDRLGGYTF.

This clone has only a few counts. The chain uses TRBV19 and TRBJ1-4; 7 bases align to TRBD1. The V and J ends lost 5 bases and 7 bases, in that order; junction bases with no gene match: 10. The CDR3 covers 15 residues. Germline values: CDR1 LNHDA, CDR2 SQIVND (reference sequence). CDR3 sequence reads: CASSFRQGGGEKLFF. CDR3 sequence (DNA): TGTGCCAGTAGTTTTCGACAGGGAGGAGGTGAAAAACTGTTTTTT. Full variable domain (outside the CDR3, taken from reference TRBV19 and TRBJ1-4): DGGITQSPKYLFRKEGQNVTLSCEQNLNHDAMYWYRQDPGQGLRLIYYSQIVNDFQKGDIAEGYSVSREKKESFPLTVTSAQKNPTAFYLCASSFRQGGGEKLFFGSGTQLSVL.

V gene TRBV6-1 combines with J gene TRBJ1-5; D call uncertain. Germline V gives CDR1 MNHNS, CDR2 SASEGT. The V gene lost 8 bases and the J gene lost 2 bases, with 10 bases spanning the gap. The CDR3 spans 13 residues. The CDR3 sequence: CASERVGNQPQHF. DNA for the CDR3: TGTGCCAGCGAGAGGGTTGGCAATCAGCCCCAGCATTTT.

The chain links TRBV19 to TRBJ2-7; 7 bases align to TRBD1. The CDR3 extends over 14 amino acids. The trim removed 6 bases at V and 0 bases at J, leaving 5 bases unmatched. Germline assignment: CDR1 LNHDA and CDR2 SQIVND (reference sequence). The CDR3 sequence: CASSGTVLSYEQYF. The CDR3 coding sequence is TGTGCCAGTAGCGGGACAGTCCTCTCCTACGAGCAGTACTTC.

This clone was seen just once. The J gene is TRBJ2-6, the V gene TRBV28, with 10 bases identical to TRBD1. The CDR3 is made up of 17 amino acids. Germline loops: CDR1 MDHEN, CDR2 SYDVKM. Trimming cost V 5 bases and J 0 bases; bases outside gene matches: 4. Here the CDR3 DNA reads TGTGCCAGCAGTCTGGGACAGGGGCCCTCTGGGGCCAACGTCCTGACTTTC. It is translated as CASSLGQGPSGANVLTF.

Only a few counts were recorded for this clone. V is TRBV5-5 and J is TRBJ2-1; no clear D gene. CDR3 length equals 11 residues. Germline assignment: CDR1 SGHKS and CDR2 YYEKEE (reference sequence). V lost 4 bases to trimming and J lost 9 bases, with 8 bases between them. Here the CDR3 reads CASSLRREQFF. CDR3 in DNA: TGTGCCAGCAGCCTGAGGCGTGAGCAGTTCTTC.

There are a few counts of this clone. The genes are TRBV29-1 and TRBJ2-7, with no clear D. This CDR3 comprises 12 residues. V shed 6 bases and J shed 6 bases, with 15 bases lying between them. Per germline, CDR1 SQVTM and CDR2 ANQGSEA. For the CDR3, the DNA is TGCAGCGTCCTAAGCCTCTCCCCCGAGCAGTACTTC. Its translation is CSVLSLSPEQYF.

This sequence joins TRBV28 and TRBJ1-2, with D perhaps matching TRBD1 (6 bases). The length of the CDR3 is 13 residues. V lost 10 bases and J 1 base, leaving 13 bases between the germline ends. Germline loops: CDR1 MDHEN, CDR2 SYDVKM. In DNA, the CDR3 is TGTGCCACCATTAGGGGGGGTAACTATGGCTACACCTTC. Amino acid sequence: CATIRGGNYGYTF.